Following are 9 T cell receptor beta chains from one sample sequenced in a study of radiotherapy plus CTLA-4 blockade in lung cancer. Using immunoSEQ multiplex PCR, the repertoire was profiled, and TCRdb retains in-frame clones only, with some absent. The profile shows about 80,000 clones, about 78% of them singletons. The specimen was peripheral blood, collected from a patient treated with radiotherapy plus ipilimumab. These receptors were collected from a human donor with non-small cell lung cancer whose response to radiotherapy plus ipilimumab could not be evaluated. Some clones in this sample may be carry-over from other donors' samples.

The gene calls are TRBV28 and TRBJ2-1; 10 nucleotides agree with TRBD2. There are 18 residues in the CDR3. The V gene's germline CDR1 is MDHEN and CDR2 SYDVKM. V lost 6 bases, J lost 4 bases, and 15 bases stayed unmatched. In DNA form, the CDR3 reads TGTGCCAGCAGCTTTTTATTGGGTAGCGGGGGGATATACAATGAGCAGTTCTTC. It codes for CASSFLLGSGGIYNEQFF. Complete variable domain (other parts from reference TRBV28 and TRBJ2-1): DVKVTQSSRYLVKRTGEKVFLECVQDMDHENMFWYRQDPGLGLRLIYFSYDVKMKEKGDIPEGYSVSREKKERFSLILESASTNQTSMYLCASSFLLGSGGIYNEQFFGPGTRLTVL.

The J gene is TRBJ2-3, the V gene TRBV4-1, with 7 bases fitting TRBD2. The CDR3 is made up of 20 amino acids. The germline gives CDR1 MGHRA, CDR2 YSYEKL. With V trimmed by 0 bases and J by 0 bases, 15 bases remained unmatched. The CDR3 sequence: CASSQEGSFGTTISTDTQYF. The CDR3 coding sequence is TGCGCCAGCAGCCAAGAAGGATCGTTCGGGACTACCATTAGCACAGATACGCAGTATTTT.

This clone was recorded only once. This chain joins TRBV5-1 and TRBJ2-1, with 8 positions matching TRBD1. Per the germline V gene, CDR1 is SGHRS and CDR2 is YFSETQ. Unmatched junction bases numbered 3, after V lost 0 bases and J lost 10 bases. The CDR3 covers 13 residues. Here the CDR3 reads CASSLGQGQEQFF. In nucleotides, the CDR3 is TGCGCCAGCAGCTTGGGACAGGGGCAGGAGCAGTTCTTC.

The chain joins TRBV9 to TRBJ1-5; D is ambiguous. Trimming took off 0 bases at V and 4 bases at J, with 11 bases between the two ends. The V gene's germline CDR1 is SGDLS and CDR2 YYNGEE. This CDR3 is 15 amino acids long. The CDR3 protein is CASSVGQSPNQPQHF. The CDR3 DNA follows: TGTGCCAGCAGCGTAGGCCAGTCCCCAAATCAGCCCCAGCATTTT.

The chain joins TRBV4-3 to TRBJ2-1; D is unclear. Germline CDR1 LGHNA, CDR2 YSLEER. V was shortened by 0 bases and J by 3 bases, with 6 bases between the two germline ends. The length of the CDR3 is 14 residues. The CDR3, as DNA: TGCGCCAGCAGCCAAGATCCCCTCTACAATGAGCAGTTCTTC. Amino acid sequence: CASSQDPLYNEQFF.

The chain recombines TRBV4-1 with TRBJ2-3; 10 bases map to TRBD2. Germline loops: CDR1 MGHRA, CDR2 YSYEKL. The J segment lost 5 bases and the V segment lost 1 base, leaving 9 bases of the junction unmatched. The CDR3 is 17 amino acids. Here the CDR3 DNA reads TGCGCCAGCAGCCAAGGCAAAGCGGGGGGGAAGGGAGATACGCAGTATTTT. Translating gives CASSQGKAGGKGDTQYF.

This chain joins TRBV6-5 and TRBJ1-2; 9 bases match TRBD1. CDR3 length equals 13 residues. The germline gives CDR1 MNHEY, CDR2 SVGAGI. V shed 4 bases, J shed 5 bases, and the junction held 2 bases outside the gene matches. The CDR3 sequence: CASSSGQGYGYTF. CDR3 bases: TGTGCCAGCAGTTCCGGACAGGGGTATGGCTACACCTTC.

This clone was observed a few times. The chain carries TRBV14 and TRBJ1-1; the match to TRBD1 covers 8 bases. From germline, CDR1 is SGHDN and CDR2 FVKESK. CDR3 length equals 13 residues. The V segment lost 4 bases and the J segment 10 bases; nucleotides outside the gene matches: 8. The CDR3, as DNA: TGTGCCAGCAGCCCCCCGACAGGGGTTGGAGCTTTCTTT. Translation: CASSPPTGVGAFF.

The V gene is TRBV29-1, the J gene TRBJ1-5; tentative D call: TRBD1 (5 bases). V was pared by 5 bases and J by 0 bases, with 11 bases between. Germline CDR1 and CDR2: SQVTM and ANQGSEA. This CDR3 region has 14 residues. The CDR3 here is CSVIAGHSNQPQHF. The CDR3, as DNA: TGCAGCGTTATAGCCGGACATAGCAATCAGCCCCAGCATTTT. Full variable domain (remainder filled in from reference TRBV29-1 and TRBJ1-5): SAVISQKPSRDICQRGTSLTIQCQVDSQVTMMFWYRQQPGQSLTLIATANQGSEATYESGFVIDKFPISRPNLTFSTLTVSNMSPEDSSIYLCSVIAGHSNQPQHFGDGTRLSIL.